This TCR beta chain was recorded in a study of Ad26.COV2.S vaccination and SARS-CoV-2 variants (dated by TCRdb to the early 2020s). A note on the overall study: Donors in the vaccine arm were drawn from COV1001, a phase I-IIa trial of Ad26.COV2.S in healthy adults that was multicentre, randomized, double-blind and placebo-controlled. Ad26.COV2.S was administered intramuscularly at a dose of 5x10^10 or 1x10^11 viral particles, either as one shot or as two shots given 56 days apart. TCRbeta repertoire sequencing was used to assess the specificity and breadth of SARS-CoV-2-reactive T cell receptors after Ad26.COV2.S vaccination. The TCR-sequenced set comprised around 30 samples: some 20 Ad26.COV2.S vaccine recipients, 5 placebo recipients and 8 SARS-CoV-2 convalescent individuals. Trial participants were randomized into five groups of five: low-dose or high-dose Ad26.COV2.S given once or twice, or placebo on both occasions. Investigators did not know the trial group allocation while performing experiments and assessing outcomes.

Findings and caveats that apply to the study as a whole: Substantial breadth of spike-specific CD8+ and CD4+ T cell responses was reported after vaccination. The authors noted that total T cell responses may have been underestimated by the TCR breadth and depth analyses. The study lacked the statistical power to compare responses across vaccine doses or regimens. Ad26.COV2.S recipients had higher spike-specific TCR breadth than placebo recipients (P = 0.0014). Non-spike TCR breadth was comparable between vaccine and placebo recipients, consistent with the vaccine containing only spike.

TCRbeta CDR3 regions were sequenced with the immunoSEQ Assay. After extraction, genomic DNA underwent amplification by bias-controlled multiplex PCR, followed by high-throughput sequencing. In the authors' own workflow: Collapsing and filtering of sequences were performed to quantify the absolute abundance of each unique TCRbeta CDR3 region. T cell fraction was estimated by normalization of TCRbeta template counts to usable DNA, with usable DNA being measured through amplification of reference genes present in all nucleated cells. Repertoire TCRs were annotated as SARS-CoV-2-specific when V gene, CDR3 amino acid sequence and J gene were exactly matched to a known reactive TCR set. The reference SARS-CoV-2 TCR set was derived from MIRA and filtered for enrichment in COVID-19-positive ImmuneCODE repertoires, a step that removed public or cross-reactive TCRs. Using the MIRA antigens, annotated TCRs were further analysed by specific ORF or by position within an ORF. Breadth was defined as the number of annotated unique rearrangements divided by the total number of unique productive rearrangements, and depth was defined as the summed frequency of the annotated unique rearrangements. Group comparisons of TCR breadth used two-sided Wilcoxon rank-sum tests. TCRdb took over this immuneACCESS table, retaining in-frame rearrangements with V and J assigned. Such tables are incomplete; in checked studies, under half of the missing clones stem from an unresolved V gene, and the remainder is unexplained. The V and J calls and the clone size are those of that table, but D and trimming were determined from the DNA. This sample has fewer than 500,000 clones in its table, and nearly 90% of those were observed once. Around 2.6% of the sample lies in the top ten.

V trim: 7 bases; J trim: 3 bases; unmatched bases: 2. From cysteine to phenylalanine, the CDR3 is 13 amino acids long. The retained sequence is limited to the CDR3, 39 bases, with the frame set at the first base. Based on the germline V gene, the CDR1 and CDR2 sequences are KGHDR and SFDVKD. The sample's treatment or condition, from its label and the paper: approximately 18 received Ad26.COV2.S at low or high dose, single or two shots; several received placebo; per-sample allocation not given. Repertoires of vaccine and placebo recipients were sequenced from samples taken on day 63 after the first injection. Between 29 July and 7 August 2020, Cohort 1b enrolled 25 adults aged 18-55 years at one site in Boston, USA. As a vaccine, Ad26.COV2.S was a replication-incompetent adenovirus type 26 vector that expressed a prefusion-stabilized SARS-CoV-2 spike protein derived from the original Wuhan strain.

This clone was observed once. Its recognized antigen is unknown. Base qualities were left out, and no much larger clone turns up one base away. The sequence was collected from a person aged 18-60 years who received the Ad26.COV2.S COVID-19 vaccine or a placebo. The sequencing used peripheral blood, collected in a trial of Ad26.COV2.S vaccine versus placebo. This sequence uses TRBV24-1 and TRBJ2-5; 9 bases in the middle match TRBD1. CDR3 protein: CATRGTGKETQYF. The DNA sequence is as follows: TGTGCCACCAGGGGGACAGGGAAAGAGACCCAGTACTTC.